The present entry profiles one T cell receptor beta chain with its context. This sample stems from a study of cytomegalovirus exposure and HLA in healthy donors. This CDR3 contains 17 residues. Trimming pared 1 base from V and 9 bases from J, leaving 22 bases between. CDR1 and CDR2 from the germline V gene are MGHRA and YSYEKL. 60 Vbeta and 13 Jbeta primers were used in PCR. TCRdb's table, derived via immunoSEQ multiplex PCR, lists solely in-frame clones and lacks some. The sample contains some 130,000 clones, 60% to 85% of which appear only once. Sequencing was done on a sample of PBMCs. The chain is built from TRBV4-1 and TRBJ2-1; a possible D gene is TRBD1 (6 bases). This receptor was obtained from a human donor in good health. The CDR3 DNA follows: TGCGCCAGCAGCCAAGGGATTCCCGTGCCAGGGGATTGTGAGCAGTTCTTC. It yields the protein CASSQGIPVPGDCEQFF.